These 14 T cell receptor beta chains came from one sample sequenced in a study of shared clonotypes between healthy human individuals. This table comes from immunoSEQ multiplex PCR, and its TCRdb copy is limited to in-frame clones, with some not included. The sample contains 1,100,000 or so clones, around 78% of which appear only once. The sample was memory CD4+ T cells from PBMCs. Noted subset: CD45RA-negative fraction. These receptor sequences come from a young man in good health. Some clones in this sample may be carry-over from other donors' samples.

V usage is TRBV28 and J usage is TRBJ1-2; D gene unclear. The CDR3 covers 14 residues. Trimming removed 5 bases at V and 8 bases at J, with 18 bases between. Germline V CDR1 and CDR2: MDHEN, SYDVKM. This CDR3 reads CASSPPAARVGYTF. The DNA for the CDR3 is TGTGCCAGCAGTCCCCCCGCCGCCCGTGTCGGCTACACCTTC.

This clone has just one count. The V and J genes are TRBV7-9 and TRBJ2-2, with 9 bases aligning to TRBD1. The V gene's germline CDR1 is SEHNR and CDR2 FQNEAQ (reference sequence). V dropped 4 bases and J dropped 4; count of bases not matched to a gene: 10. The CDR3 is 17 amino acids. CDR3 bases: TGTGCCAGCAGCTCCGGGACAGGGACCTTGAGCACCGGGGAGCTGTTTTTT. It specifies CASSSGTGTLSTGELFF.

Regarding this clone: One junction end does not reproduce the germline sequence, and a read error may be involved. In nucleotides, the CDR3 is TGTGCCAGCAGGGAAGCAGGACAGAGCTCCTACGAGCAGTACTTC. It codes for CASREAGQSSYEQYF. The chain employs TRBV6-1 and TRBJ2-7, with D possibly TRBD1 on 6 matching bases. Germline CDR1 and CDR2: MNHNS and SASEGT. This CDR3 comprises 15 residues.

This sequence joins TRBV6-4 and TRBJ1-5; D is uncertain. Germline V gene sequence: CDR1 MRHNA, CDR2 SNTAGT. This CDR3 is 14 amino acids long. V was cut by 4 bases and J by 3 bases, with 10 bases left in between. The CDR3 sequence: CASSGGSLNQPQHF. DNA of the CDR3: TGTGCCAGCAGTGGTGGCAGCCTCAATCAGCCCCAGCATTTT.

The V call is TRBV18, the J call TRBJ1-4, with TRBD1 matching 9 bases. The J segment lost 4 bases and the V segment lost 1 base, leaving 1 base of the junction unmatched. Germline V gives CDR1 KGHSH, CDR2 LQKENI. This CDR3 has 15 amino acids. As DNA, the CDR3 is TGTGCCAGCTCACCACAGGACAGGGGTAATGAAAAACTGTTTTTT. Amino acids: CASSPQDRGNEKLFF.

This clone occurred once. This sequence joins TRBV18 and TRBJ2-7; D is tentatively TRBD1 or TRBD2 (6 bases each). V was shortened by 2 bases and J by 0 bases, with 11 bases between the two germline ends. Germline V gene sequence: CDR1 KGHSH, CDR2 LQKENI. CDR3 size: 15 residues. CDR3 sequence (DNA): TGTGCCAGCTCACCATCCGGGGGCTCCTCCTACGAGCAGTACTTC. Translating it yields CASSPSGGSSYEQYF.

The chain uses TRBV4-2 and TRBJ1-1, with 8 bases identical to TRBD1. Germline V gene sequence: CDR1 LGHNA, CDR2 YNFKEQ. This CDR3 comprises 16 residues. With 3 bases clipped from V and 1 base from J, the junction kept 7 bases outside the gene matches. The CDR3 region is CASSQDRQGSNTEAFF. DNA for the CDR3: TGTGCCAGCAGCCAGGACAGACAGGGGTCGAACACTGAAGCTTTCTTT.

This chain uses TRBV4-1 with TRBJ1-2; 8 bases line up with TRBD1. The CDR3 consists of 12 residues. The V segment lost 3 bases and the J segment 14 bases; nucleotides outside the gene matches: 8. The germline CDR1 and CDR2 sequences are MGHRA and YSYEKL. CDR3 coding DNA: TGCGCCAGCAGCCATATACAGGGGGAGAATACCTTC. It encodes CASSHIQGENTF.

This chain connects TRBV5-1 to TRBJ2-1; D is possibly TRBD2 (6 bases). The CDR3 has 16 amino acids. Per germline, CDR1 SGHRS and CDR2 YFSETQ. The V gene lost 1 base and the J gene lost 3 bases, with 14 bases spanning the gap. CDR3 DNA sequence: TGCGCCAGCAGCTTGAGAGGGCGACTAGACTACAATGAGCAGTTCTTC. Its translation is CASSLRGRLDYNEQFF.

The gene calls are TRBV7-3 and TRBJ2-7, with 11 positions matching TRBD2. Trimming took 6 bases from V and 5 from J; bases not matched to a gene: 9. The CDR3 length is 15 residues. Germline V CDR1 and CDR2: SGHTA, FQGTGA. CDR3 loop: CASSPRLAGRNEQYF. As DNA, the CDR3 is TGTGCCAGCAGTCCTCGACTAGCGGGACGCAACGAGCAGTACTTC.

This clone was detected a few times. The V gene is TRBV7-2, the J gene TRBJ2-3; 7 nucleotides match TRBD2. CDR1 and CDR2 from the germline V gene are SGHTA and FQGNSA. This CDR3 spans 15 amino acids. J gave up 8 bases and V 3 bases, and 11 bases lay outside the gene matches. CDR3 DNA: TGTGCCAGCAGCTTCACCGGGGGAGGGTTGAGTACGCAGTATTTT. This translates into CASSFTGGGLSTQYF.

The CDR3 region has the DNA TGTGCCAGCACCCCGGCGGGATACAGCTACGAGCAGTACTTC. Translation: CASTPAGYSYEQYF. The rearrangement links TRBV2 to TRBJ2-7, with D possibly TRBD2 on 6 matching bases. Germline V CDR1 and CDR2: SNHLY, FYNNEI. CDR3 length: 14 residues. Trimming cost V 7 bases and J 3 bases, with 16 bases left between them.

This clone came up many times. The genes are TRBV27 and TRBJ2-7; a possible D gene is TRBD1 (5 bases). V lost 5 bases to trimming and J lost 3 bases, with 17 bases between them. CDR3 length: 15 residues. Germline V gives CDR1 MNHEY, CDR2 SMNVEV (reference sequence). The CDR3 DNA reads as TGTGCCAGCAGTCCCCGCGCAGGGCCGGGCTACGAGCAGTACTTC. Amino acids: CASSPRAGPGYEQYF.

This clone was found a few times. The chain combines TRBV28 with TRBJ1-2; maybe TRBD1 (5 bases). This CDR3 has 12 residues. V lost 7 bases, J lost 2 bases, and 8 bases lay in between. Germline V gene lookup returns CDR1 MDHEN and CDR2 SYDVKM. The CDR3 reads CASINRNYGYTF. Here the CDR3 DNA reads TGTGCCAGCATTAACAGGAACTATGGCTACACCTTC.